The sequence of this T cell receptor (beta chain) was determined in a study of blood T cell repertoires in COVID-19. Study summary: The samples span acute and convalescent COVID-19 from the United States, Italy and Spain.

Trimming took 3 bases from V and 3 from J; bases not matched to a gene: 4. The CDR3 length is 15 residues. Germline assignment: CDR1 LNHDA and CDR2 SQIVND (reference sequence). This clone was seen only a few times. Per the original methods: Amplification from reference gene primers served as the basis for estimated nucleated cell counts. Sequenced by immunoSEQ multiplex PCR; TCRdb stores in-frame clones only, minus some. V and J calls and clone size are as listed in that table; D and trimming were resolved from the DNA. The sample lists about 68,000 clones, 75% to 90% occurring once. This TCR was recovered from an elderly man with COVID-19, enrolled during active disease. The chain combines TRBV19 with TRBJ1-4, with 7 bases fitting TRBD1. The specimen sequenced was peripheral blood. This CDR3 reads CASSILTGSNEKLFF. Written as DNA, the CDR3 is TGTGCCAGTAGTATCCTGACAGGGTCTAATGAAAAACTGTTTTTT.